This TCR beta chain was sequenced during a study of shared clonotypes between healthy human individuals. Points from the study as a whole: Some clonotypes were shared by all four sorted-subset donors, while others were not shared. The non-shared ones had lower generation probabilities than the shared ones.

The germline gives CDR1 SEHNR, CDR2 FQNEAQ (reference sequence). The CDR3 totals 14 residues. V lost 2 bases to trimming and J lost 12 bases; unmatched junction nucleotides: 10. Assay used: immunoSEQ multiplex PCR; TCRdb lists only in-frame clones, some missing. The sample holds 2 million to 2.5 million clones, 93% seen once. Note on this clone: Its antigen is not identified.

The specimen was naive CD4+ T cells from PBMCs. Subset here: CD45RA+ positively selected. The clonotype comes from a young man in good health. Some clones in this sample may be carry-over from other donors' samples. J is TRBJ2-1 and V is TRBV7-9, with 7 bases aligning to TRBD2. The CDR3, as DNA: TGTGCCAGCAGCTTACTGGCGGGAGAGGGTCGGCAGTTCTTC. It specifies CASSLLAGEGRQFF.